One sample yielded the 11 T cell receptor beta chains listed below, sequenced in a study of early T cells in non-severe SARS-CoV-2 infection. TCRdb ran MiXCR on the 5' RACE reads and lists one entry per CDR3 protein. The table lists tens of thousands of distinct CDR3 sequences, less than 20% of them singletons, with under 9% in the top ten. This specimen was whole blood, taken at baseline. The receptor set was obtained from an adult who was a healthcare worker with PCR-confirmed SARS-CoV-2 infection or an uninfected control (not recorded which).

V and J are TRBV4-2 and TRBJ2-5; possible D gene TRBD1, 5 bases. This CDR3 region has 14 residues. Trimming shortened V by 2 bases and J by 5 bases, and 12 bases separated the two germline ends. Germline loops: CDR1 LGHNA, CDR2 YNFKEQ. DNA of the CDR3: TGTGCCAGCAGCCAAAACAGGCTCGCGGAGACCCAGTACTTC. This sequence encodes CASSQNRLAETQYF.

In this sample, this clonotype turned up a few times. V gene TRBV29-1 combines with J gene TRBJ1-2, with TRBD1 matching over 7 bases. The CDR3 covers 12 residues. Germline-derived CDR1 and CDR2 are SQVTM and ANQGSEA. Trimming cost V 3 bases and J 7 bases; bases outside gene matches: 5. The CDR3, as DNA: TGCAGCGTTGAGAGGGGGCATCTTGGCTACACCTTC. Encoded protein: CSVERGHLGYTF.

The V call is TRBV24-1, the J call TRBJ2-5; possibly TRBD1 or TRBD2 for D (5 bases each). CDR1 is KGHDR, CDR2 SFDVKD, per germline. V was clipped by 9 bases and J by 5 bases, with 24 bases between them. The CDR3 totals 16 residues. The CDR3 reads CATCGLLPVGRETQYF. The CDR3 DNA sequence: TGTGCCACCTGTGGATTGTTGCCGGTGGGACGGGAGACCCAGTACTTC.

This clonotype was seen a handful of times. The chain is built from TRBV11-2 and TRBJ2-7; no reliable D call. Trimming pared 0 bases from V and 4 bases from J, leaving 4 bases between. Germline CDR1 SGHAT, CDR2 FQNNGV. The CDR3 totals 12 residues. In nucleotides, the CDR3 is TGTGCCAGCAGCTTAGATCGGTACGAGCAGTACTTC. Its translation: CASSLDRYEQYF.

This clonotype was seen repeatedly, ten times or more. The rearrangement joins TRBV4-3 to TRBJ2-1; TRBD2 matches 14 bases. The V segment lost 1 base and the J segment 8 bases; nucleotides outside the gene matches: 4. The CDR3 length is 16 residues. CDR1 is LGHNA, CDR2 YSLEER, per germline. CDR3: CASSQGLAGGFDEQFF. DNA of the CDR3: TGCGCCAGCAGCCAAGGACTAGCGGGAGGGTTTGATGAGCAGTTCTTC.

This rearrangement joins TRBV3-1 to TRBJ1-4; unclear D gene. CDR1 LGHDT and CDR2 YNNKEL come from the germline V gene (reference sequence). CDR3 length: 15 amino acids. Trimming removed 4 bases at V and 3 bases at J, with 12 bases between. CDR3 region: CASSPPGLPNEKLFF. CDR3 in DNA: TGTGCCAGCAGCCCCCCGGGCCTACCTAATGAAAAACTGTTTTTT.

The chain's CDR3 is CASSQVEHEQFF. CDR3 nucleotides: TGTGCCAGCAGCCAGGTAGAACATGAGCAGTTCTTC. This chain links TRBV3-1 with TRBJ2-1; unclear D gene. CDR3 length: 12 amino acids. V shed 3 bases and J shed 8 bases, with 8 bases lying between them. Germline assignment: CDR1 LGHDT and CDR2 YNNKEL (reference sequence).

The chain employs TRBV18 and TRBJ2-1; a weak D match, TRBD1 (6 bases). The germline V gene encodes CDR1 KGHSH and CDR2 LQKENI. With 3 bases removed from V and 2 bases from J, the gap between germline ends came to 11 bases. This CDR3 comprises 15 residues. CDR3 in DNA: TGTGCCAGCTCACCCCGGACAGAAGCCTACAATGAGCAGTTCTTC. Protein: CASSPRTEAYNEQFF.

This clonotype was seen a handful of times. The chain combines TRBV29-1 with TRBJ1-1; D is ambiguous. The CDR3 runs 11 residues. Germline V CDR1 and CDR2: SQVTM, ANQGSEA. V lost 7 bases, J lost 7 bases, and 13 bases lay in between. As DNA, the CDR3 is TGCAGCGCCTCAGGCGGGTTTGAAGCTTTCTTT. Residues: CSASGGFEAFF.

This rearrangement joins TRBV6-1 to TRBJ2-1; 10 nucleotides line up with TRBD2. V shed 3 bases and J 4 bases; nucleotides not matched to a gene: 3. CDR1 is MNHNS and CDR2 is SASEGT in the germline V gene. This CDR3 comprises 15 residues. CDR3 coding DNA: TGTGCCAGCAGTGATGGACTAGCGGATTACAATGAGCAGTTCTTC. Its translation is CASSDGLADYNEQFF.

Ten or more counts support this clonotype. The rearrangement links TRBV10-2 to TRBJ2-1, with D possibly TRBD1 on 6 matching bases. The CDR3 spans 14 residues. Trimming removed 3 bases from V and 3 bases from J, with 9 bases in between. Looked up from germline, CDR1 is WSHSY and CDR2 is SAAADI. CDR3: CASSEGTLYNEQFF. CDR3 nucleotide sequence: TGCGCCAGCAGTGAAGGGACACTCTACAATGAGCAGTTCTTC.